Reported below is one TCR beta chain. TCRdb's copy holds only in-frame clones and misses some; the assay was immunoSEQ multiplex PCR. The profile shows about 18,000 clones, 88% of them singletons. This record comes from a study of T cell clones after liver transplantation. Trimming removed 1 base from V and 5 bases from J, with 18 bases in between. Germline assignment: CDR1 SGHAT and CDR2 FQNNGV. The CDR3 extends over 17 amino acids. The chain combines TRBV11-2 with TRBJ1-5; D not resolved. This specimen consisted of CD8+ T cells from blood, obtained before liver transplant. The clonotype originates from a human donor who received a liver transplant. The CDR3 DNA reads as TGTGCCAGCAGCTTAGTAGTGGCCGACCGCGTTCATCAGCCCCAGCATTTT. Residues: CASSLVVADRVHQPQHF.